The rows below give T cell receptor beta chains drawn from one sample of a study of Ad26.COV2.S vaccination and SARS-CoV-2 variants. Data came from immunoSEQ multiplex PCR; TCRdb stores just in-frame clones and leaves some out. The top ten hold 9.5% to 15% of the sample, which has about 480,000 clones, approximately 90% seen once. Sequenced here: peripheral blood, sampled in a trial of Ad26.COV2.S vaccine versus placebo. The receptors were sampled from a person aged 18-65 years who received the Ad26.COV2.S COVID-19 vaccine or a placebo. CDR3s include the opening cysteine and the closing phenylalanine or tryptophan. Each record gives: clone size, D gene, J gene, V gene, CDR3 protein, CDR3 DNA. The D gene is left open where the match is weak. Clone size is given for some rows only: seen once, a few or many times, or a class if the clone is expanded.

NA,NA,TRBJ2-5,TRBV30,CAWSDHRETQYF,TGTGCCTGGAGTGACCATCGAGAGACCCAGTACTTC
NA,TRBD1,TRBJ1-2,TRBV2,CASRGTGGDYGYTF,TGTGCCAGCAGAGGCACAGGGGGCGACTATGGCTACACCTTC
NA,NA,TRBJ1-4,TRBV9,CASSVSGSWAWANEKLFF,TGTGCCAGCAGCGTGTCAGGGTCCTGGGCCTGGGCCAATGAAAAACTGTTTTTT
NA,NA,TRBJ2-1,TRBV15,CATSKASGDYNEQFF,TGTGCCACCAGCAAGGCCAGCGGAGACTACAATGAGCAGTTCTTC
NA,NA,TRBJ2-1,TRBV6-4,CASSPEGSSYNEQFF,TGTGCCAGCAGTCCCGAGGGGAGCTCCTACAATGAGCAGTTCTTC
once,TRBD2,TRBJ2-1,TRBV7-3,CASSLVSGRGSYNEQFF,TGTGCCAGCAGCTTAGTTAGCGGGAGGGGGTCCTACAATGAGCAGTTCTTC
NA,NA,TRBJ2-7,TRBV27,CASSSRVAYEQYF,TGTGCCAGCAGTTCCCGAGTAGCCTACGAGCAGTACTTC
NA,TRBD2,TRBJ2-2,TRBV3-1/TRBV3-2,CASSRGASGRPGELFF,TGTGCCAGCAGCCGTGGTGCTAGCGGGAGGCCCGGGGAGCTGTTTTTT
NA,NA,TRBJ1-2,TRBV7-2,CASSLGGFDGYTF,TGTGCCAGCAGCTTAGGGGGCTTCGATGGCTACACCTTC
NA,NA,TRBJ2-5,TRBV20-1,CSASESGLRETQYF,TGCAGTGCTAGTGAATCGGGACTCCGGGAGACCCAGTACTTC
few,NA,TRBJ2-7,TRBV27,CASSLVHSSYEQYF,TGTGCCAGCAGTTTAGTACACAGCTCCTACGAGCAGTACTTC
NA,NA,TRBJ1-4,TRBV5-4,CASSLDRDYGEKLFF,TGTGCCAGCAGCTTGGACAGGGACTATGGAGAAAAACTGTTTTTT
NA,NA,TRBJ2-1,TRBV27,CASSYANEQFF,TGTGCCAGCAGTTACGCCAATGAGCAGTTCTTC
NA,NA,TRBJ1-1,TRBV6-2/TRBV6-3,CASSQQLEAFF,TGTGCCAGCAGTCAACAGTTAGAAGCTTTCTTT
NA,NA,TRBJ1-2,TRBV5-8,CASSLGHGRPGNYGYTF,TGTGCCAGCAGCTTGGGGCACGGACGGCCAGGCAACTATGGCTACACCTTC
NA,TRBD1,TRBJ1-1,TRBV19,CASSTRLVTGGFKTEAFF,TGTGCCAGTAGTACTCGCCTTGTCACAGGGGGCTTTAAGACTGAAGCTTTCTTT
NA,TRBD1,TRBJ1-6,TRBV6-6,CASSSGQGGNNSPLHF,TGTGCCAGCAGTTCCGGACAGGGTGGGAATAATTCACCCCTCCACTTT
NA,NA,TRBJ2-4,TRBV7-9,CASSLGYRNIQYF,TGTGCCAGCAGCTTAGGATACCGAAACATTCAGTACTTC
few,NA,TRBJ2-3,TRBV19,CASLGRTDTQYF,TGTGCCAGCCTGGGGCGGACAGATACGCAGTATTTT
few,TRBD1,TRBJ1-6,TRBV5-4,CASSNQGANSPLHF,TGTGCCAGCAGCAATCAGGGGGCCAATTCACCCCTCCACTTT
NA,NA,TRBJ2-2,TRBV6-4,CATIDNSLPQRTGELFF,TGTGCCACCATAGACAACTCCCTTCCCCAACGGACCGGGGAGCTGTTTTTT
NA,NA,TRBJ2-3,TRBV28,CASSRPARPDTQYF,TGTGCCAGCAGTCGCCCCGCACGACCAGATACGCAGTATTTT
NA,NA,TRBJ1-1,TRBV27,CASSLGAEAFF,TGTGCCAGCAGCCTAGGGGCTGAAGCTTTCTTT
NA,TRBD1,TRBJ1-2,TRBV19,CASSRTGFTGGYTF,TGTGCCAGTAGCAGGACAGGTTTTACGGGTGGCTACACCTTC
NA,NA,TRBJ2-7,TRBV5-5,CASSLGQVPSYEQYF,TGTGCCAGCAGCTTGGGGCAGGTTCCCTCCTACGAGCAGTACTTC
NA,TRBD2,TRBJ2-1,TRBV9,CASSDGTSGRSPYNEQFF,TGTGCCAGCAGCGACGGGACTAGCGGGAGGTCCCCCTACAATGAGCAGTTCTTC
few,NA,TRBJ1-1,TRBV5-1,CASSLDGSPFQEAFF,TGCGCCAGCAGCTTGGACGGTTCGCCCTTTCAAGAGGCTTTCTTT
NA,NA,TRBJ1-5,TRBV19,CASSTQSNQPQHF,TGTGCCAGTTCGACCCAGAGCAATCAGCCCCAGCATTTT
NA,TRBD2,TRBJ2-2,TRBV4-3,CASSQPPLLAGAGGGELFF,TGCGCCAGCAGCCAGCCGCCCCTTCTAGCGGGAGCCGGAGGCGGGGAGCTGTTTTTT
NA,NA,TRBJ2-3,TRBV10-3,CAVQSSTDTQYF,TGTGCCGTTCAATCGAGCACAGATACGCAGTATTTT
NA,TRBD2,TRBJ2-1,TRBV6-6,CASSYGTSGYNEQFF,TGTGCCAGCAGTTACGGGACTAGCGGATACAATGAGCAGTTCTTC
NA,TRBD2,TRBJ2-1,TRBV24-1,CATSVGLAGGSEAYNEQFF,TGTGCCACCAGTGTTGGACTAGCGGGAGGCTCCGAAGCCTACAATGAGCAGTTCTTC
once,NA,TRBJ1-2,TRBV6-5,CASSYSDITNYGYTF,TGTGCCAGCAGTTACTCTGACATAACTAACTATGGCTACACCTTC
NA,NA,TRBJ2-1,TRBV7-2,CASSLAYSSYNEQFF,TGTGCCAGCAGCTTAGCCTACAGCTCCTACAATGAGCAGTTCTTC
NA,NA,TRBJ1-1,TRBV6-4,CASSEMPGRGTEAFF,TGTGCCAGCAGTGAGATGCCAGGGAGAGGTACTGAAGCTTTCTTT
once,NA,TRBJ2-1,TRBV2,CASSQRAGELNEQFF,TGTGCCAGCAGCCAGCGGGCCGGGGAACTCAATGAGCAGTTCTTC
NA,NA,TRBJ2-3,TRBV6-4,CASSDRVTDTQYF,TGTGCCAGCAGTGACAGGGTAACAGATACGCAGTATTTT
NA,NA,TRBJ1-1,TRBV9,CASSPWGGPGTEAFF,TGTGCCAGCAGCCCCTGGGGGGGGCCGGGGACTGAAGCTTTCTTT
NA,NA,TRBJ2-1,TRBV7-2,CASSFSPFTEQFF,TGTGCCAGCAGCTTCTCGCCCTTCACCGAGCAGTTCTTC
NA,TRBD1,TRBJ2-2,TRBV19,CASTPGGNTGELFF,TGTGCCAGTACCCCAGGGGGCAACACCGGGGAGCTGTTTTTT
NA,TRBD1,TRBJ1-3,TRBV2,CASIRDTGANTIYF,TGTGCCAGCATTCGGGACACAGGGGCAAACACCATATATTTT
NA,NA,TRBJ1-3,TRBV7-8,CASSLSNGGGNTIYF,TGTGCCAGCAGCTTAAGTAACGGTGGAGGAAACACCATATATTTT
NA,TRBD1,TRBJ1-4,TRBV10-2,CASRSDRGGREKLFF,TGCGCCAGCAGAAGTGACAGGGGAGGTAGGGAAAAACTGTTTTTT
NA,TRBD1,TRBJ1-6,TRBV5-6,CASSTWTGTFYNSPLHF,TGTGCCAGCAGCACCTGGACAGGGACCTTCTATAATTCACCCCTCCACTTT
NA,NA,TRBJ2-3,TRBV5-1,CASSLEGGTQYF,TGCGCCAGCAGCTTGGAGGGAGGTACGCAGTATTTT
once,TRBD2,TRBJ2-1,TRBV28,CASSLYGGAGGYNEQFF,TGTGCCAGCAGTTTATATGGGGGAGCGGGAGGCTACAATGAGCAGTTCTTC
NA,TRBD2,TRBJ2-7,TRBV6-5,CASTLTGGYEQYF,TGTGCCAGCACCCTGACGGGAGGCTACGAGCAGTACTTC
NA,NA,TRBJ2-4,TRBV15,CATSAEDRAKNIQYF,TGTGCCACCAGCGCCGAAGACAGAGCCAAAAACATTCAGTACTTC
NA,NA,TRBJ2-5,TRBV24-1,CATSGEETQYF,TGTGCCACCAGTGGCGAAGAGACCCAGTACTTC
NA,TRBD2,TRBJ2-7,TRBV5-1,CASSPLPGTSGRAGYEQYF,TGCGCCAGCAGCCCCCTTCCTGGGACTAGCGGGAGGGCCGGATACGAGCAGTACTTC
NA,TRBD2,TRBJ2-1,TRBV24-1,CATSDLAGDEQFF,TGTGCCACCAGTGATTTGGCGGGAGATGAGCAGTTCTTC
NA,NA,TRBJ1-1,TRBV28,CASSFSRLNREAFF,TGTGCCAGCAGTTTCAGCCGACTGAATAGGGAAGCTTTCTTT
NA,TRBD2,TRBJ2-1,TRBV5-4,CASSLLSGRGHNEQFF,TGTGCCAGCAGCTTGCTTAGCGGGAGGGGCCACAATGAGCAGTTCTTC
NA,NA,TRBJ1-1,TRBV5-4,CASSPPTGTNTEAFF,TGTGCCAGCAGCCCACCGACAGGTACGAACACTGAAGCTTTCTTT
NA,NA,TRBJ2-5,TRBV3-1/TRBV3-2,CASSHKGQTQYF,TGTGCCAGCAGCCACAAGGGGCAGACCCAGTACTTC
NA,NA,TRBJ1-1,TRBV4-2,CASSQAQGSNTEAFF,TGTGCCAGCAGCCAAGCCCAGGGGTCGAACACTGAAGCTTTCTTT
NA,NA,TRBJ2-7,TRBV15,CATSRDPTSYEQYF,TGTGCCACCAGCAGAGACCCCACCTCCTACGAGCAGTACTTC
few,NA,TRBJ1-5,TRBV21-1,CASSPKDQPQHF,TGTGCCAGCAGCCCGAAGGATCAGCCCCAGCATTTT
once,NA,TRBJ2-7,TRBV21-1,CASQVGTVSYEQYF,TGTGCCAGCCAAGTTGGGACAGTTTCCTACGAGCAGTACTTC
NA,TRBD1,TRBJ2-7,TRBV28,CASSLVGTGKDEQYF,TGTGCCAGCAGTTTAGTTGGGACAGGGAAGGACGAGCAGTACTTC